This passage covers 10 T cell receptor beta chains from one sample sequenced in a study of T cells in women clearing cervical HPV infection. The assay was immunoSEQ multiplex PCR, and TCRdb's table has in-frame clones only and misses some. The sample includes over 10,000 clones. Sequenced input: blood buffy coat. The receptors stem from a woman between 18 and 75 years old with a cervical HPV16 infection that either progressed to CIN3+ or cleared (not recorded which).

Comments on this clone: Read data end 3 residues before the CDR3 end; the end is taken from the germline J gene. V gene TRBV7-2 combines with J gene TRBJ2-7, with no clear D. Germline V CDR1 and CDR2: SGHTA, FQGNSA. This CDR3 region has 13 residues. V was pared by 3 bases and J by 6 bases, with 12 bases between. Partial CDR3 DNA: TGTGCCAGCAGCTTCTTTAAGGCTTCCGAG. Its protein product is CASSFFKASE. The full CDR3 sequence reads CASSFFKASEQYF.

On this clone: The DNA ends 3 residues before the CDR3 does, and the rest of the CDR3 is filled in from the germline J gene. This chain links TRBV12-3 or TRBV12-4 with TRBJ2-1, with 7 bases that match TRBD2. V shed 6 bases and J 8 bases; nucleotides not matched to a gene: 13. The CDR3 length is 15 residues. The CDR3 loop reads CASSPLSRGVYEQFF. The CDR3 DNA, read in part, is TGTGCCAGCAGCCCCCTCTCACGGGGGGTCTATGAG.

On this clone: Coverage ceases 3 residues before the CDR3 finishes, and the germline J gene fills in the end. The chain joins TRBV12-3 or TRBV12-4 to TRBJ1-4; D is unclear. Trimming removed 2 bases at V and 5 bases at J, with 12 bases between. This CDR3 contains 15 residues. The part of the CDR3 DNA that was read is TGTGCCAGCAGTTTAAGTACAGAAGGGAATGAAAAA. This codes for CASSLSTEGNEK. The entire CDR3 protein is CASSLSTEGNEKLFF.

Points on this clone: The read comes to an end 3 residues before the CDR3 does, leaving the germline J gene to fill in the end. This rearrangement joins TRBV4-1 to TRBJ2-3, with D possibly being TRBD1 (5 bases). This CDR3 comprises 15 residues. Deletions cut 2 bases from V and 3 bases from J, with 12 bases between. The germline gives CDR1 MGHRA, CDR2 YSYEKL. CDR3 bases read: TGCGCCAGCAGCCAAAGTCAGGGTTTGACAGATACG. As protein: CASSQSQGLTDT. The whole CDR3 sequence reads CASSQSQGLTDTQYF.

Concerning this clone itself: The missing CDR3 end, 3 residues past where the read stops, is filled in from the germline J gene. The chain joins TRBV9 to TRBJ2-1; 7 bases match TRBD2. The CDR3 extends over 17 amino acids. Germline CDR1 is SGDLS and CDR2 is YYNGEE. V trimming: 0 bases; J trimming: 0 bases; junction bases outside the gene matches: 6. CDR3 in amino acids: CASSVVSGHSSYNEQFF. The part of the CDR3 DNA that was read is TGTGCCAGCAGCGTAGTTAGCGGGCATAGCTCCTACAATGAG.

About this clone itself: The CDR3 end falls 3 residues outside the read, so it is completed with the germline J gene. The chain has TRBV7-2 and TRBJ1-6; 7 bases are shared with TRBD1. The CDR3 is made up of 15 amino acids. Germline assignment: CDR1 SGHTA and CDR2 FQGNSA. The V segment lost 3 bases and the J segment 10 bases; nucleotides outside the gene matches: 9. The CDR3 bases that were read are TGTGCCAGCAGCTTCTCGACAGGGAGTGAATCACCC. Translation: CASSFSTGSESP. The entire CDR3 sequence reads CASSFSTGSESPLHF. The whole variable domain, remainder taken from reference TRBV7-2 and TRBJ1-6, is GAGVSQSPSNKVTEKGKDVELRCDPISGHTALYWYRQSLGQGLEFLIYFQGNSAPDKSGLPSDRFSAERTGGSVSTLTIQRTQQEDSAVYLCASSFSTGSESPLHFGNGTRLTVT.

Regarding this clone: The read finishes 3 residues shy of the CDR3 end, and the germline J gene is used to complete it. V and J are TRBV2 and TRBJ1-3; tentative D call: TRBD1 (6 bases). Per germline, CDR1 SNHLY and CDR2 FYNNEI. This CDR3 contains 14 residues. Between the trimmed V and J ends, which lost 8 bases and 0 bases, there was a span of 11 bases. The chain's CDR3 is CASHQGPSGNTIYF. The sequenced part of the CDR3 DNA is TGTGCCAGCCATCAGGGGCCCTCTGGAAACACC.

Comments on this clone: The observed sequence ends 3 residues before the CDR3 terminus, with the missing tail filled in from the germline J gene. The rearrangement joins TRBV2 to TRBJ2-1; 10 bases are a match to TRBD2. Germline values: CDR1 SNHLY, CDR2 FYNNEI. V was pared by 5 bases and J by 6 bases, with 4 bases of the junction left unmatched. This CDR3 is built from 14 residues. The CDR3 is CASSTLAGANEQFF. The sequenced part of the CDR3 DNA is TGTGCCAGCAGTACTCTAGCGGGGGCCAATGAG.

With regard to this clone: The missing CDR3 end, 3 residues past where the read stops, is filled in from the germline J gene. The rearrangement joins TRBV5-6 to TRBJ2-1; 7 bases fit TRBD2. Germline CDR1 is SGHDT and CDR2 is YYEEEE. The CDR3 contains 13 residues. The V segment lost 7 bases and the J segment 3 bases; nucleotides outside the gene matches: 4. The CDR3 bases that were read are TGTGCCAGCGCCGCGGGGGTCTACAATGAG. Translating it yields CASAAGVYNE. The complete CDR3 protein is CASAAGVYNEQFF.

As to this clone: From the germline J gene comes the end of the CDR3, since the read stops 3 residues before it. The chain combines TRBV15 with TRBJ1-3; no reliable D call. The CDR3 covers 14 residues. V was trimmed by 3 bases and J by 4 bases, leaving 10 bases between them. Germline values: CDR1 LNHNV, CDR2 YYDKDF (reference sequence). The DNA read from the CDR3 is TGTGCCACCAGCAGGCCGCTCGCGGGAAACACC. It translates to CATSRPLAGNT. The whole CDR3 is CATSRPLAGNTIYF. Full variable domain (remainder filled in from reference TRBV15 and TRBJ1-3): DAMVIQNPRYQVTQFGKPVTLSCSQTLNHNVMYWYQQKSSQAPKLLFHYYDKDFNNEADTPDNFQSRRPNTSFCFLDIRSPGLGDTAMYLCATSRPLAGNTIYFGEGSWLTVV.